The 27 T cell receptor beta chains below come from one sample, sequenced in a study of blood T cell repertoires in COVID-19 (dated by TCRdb to the early 2020s). The library was prepared using the immunoSEQ multiplex PCR assay. TCRdb took over this immuneACCESS table, retaining in-frame rearrangements with V and J assigned. Such tables are incomplete; in checked studies, under half of the missing clones stem from an unresolved V gene, and the remainder is unexplained. The sample includes approximately 180,000 clones, with around 90% observed a single time. Approximately 0.5% of the sample lies in the top ten. What was sequenced was peripheral blood. Every receptor here comes from a man aged 45-60 years with acute or convalescent COVID-19.

The chain combines TRBV7-9 with TRBJ2-3, with a tentative D call TRBD2 (6 bases). CDR1 and CDR2 from the germline V gene are SEHNR and FQNEAQ (reference sequence). V was trimmed by 5 bases and J by 6 bases, leaving 15 bases between them. This CDR3 comprises 14 residues. CDR3 in DNA: TGTGCCAGCAGCACCAGGGCTAGCGCGGATACGCAGTATTTT. It yields the protein CASSTRASADTQYF.

V usage is TRBV7-2 and J usage is TRBJ2-3; 8 nucleotides match TRBD1. The CDR3 covers 14 residues. Germline CDR1 reads SGHTA; CDR2 reads FQGNSA. V gave up 6 bases and J gave up 1 base; unmatched junction bases: 3. The CDR3 reads CASRPGQGTDTQYF. Here the CDR3 DNA reads TGTGCCAGCAGGCCGGGACAGGGCACAGATACGCAGTATTTT.

The chain recombines TRBV28 with TRBJ2-3, with 8 bases matching TRBD2. CDR3 length: 18 residues. Looked up from germline, CDR1 is MDHEN and CDR2 is SYDVKM. Losses at the gene ends were 0 bases for V and 2 bases for J; bases not matched to a gene: 10. The chain's CDR3 is CASSLWASAGGSTDTQYF. In DNA, the CDR3 is TGTGCCAGCAGTTTATGGGCTTCTGCGGGGGGTTCCACAGATACGCAGTATTTT.

The rearrangement links TRBV2 to TRBJ2-2, with D perhaps TRBD2 (6 bases). Germline V lookup: CDR1 SNHLY, CDR2 FYNNEI. This CDR3 has 16 amino acids. V was pared by 4 bases and J by 4 bases, with 16 bases between. The CDR3 reads CASSGKPSAATGELFF. For the CDR3, the DNA is TGTGCCAGCAGTGGGAAGCCTAGCGCGGCCACCGGGGAGCTGTTTTTT.

This rearrangement joins TRBV11-2 to TRBJ1-2; D perhaps matches TRBD1 (5 bases). CDR3 length: 15 amino acids. Trimming pared 5 bases from V and 4 bases from J, leaving 17 bases between. Germline CDR1 SGHAT, CDR2 FQNNGV. Here the CDR3 reads CASSPPGVVVYGYTF. The CDR3 DNA reads as TGTGCCAGCAGCCCCCCGGGGGTCGTCGTCTATGGCTACACCTTC.

The chain uses TRBV19 and TRBJ2-2; 9 bases line up with TRBD1. Germline V gives CDR1 LNHDA, CDR2 SQIVND (reference sequence). The CDR3 covers 17 residues. V gave up 0 bases and J gave up 5 bases; unmatched junction bases: 7. The CDR3 region has the DNA TGTGCCAGTAGTATAGATCCTGTGGACAGGGGAACCGGGGAGCTGTTTTTT. Translated, it gives CASSIDPVDRGTGELFF.

The chain recombines TRBV9 with TRBJ2-1, with TRBD2 matching over 9 bases. CDR1 and CDR2 (germline): SGDLS, YYNGEE. The CDR3 is 15 amino acids. The J segment lost 3 bases and the V segment lost 4 bases, leaving 5 bases of the junction unmatched. The CDR3 spells CASSLKRGDYNEQFF. CDR3 bases: TGTGCCAGCAGCCTGAAGCGGGGGGACTACAATGAGCAGTTCTTC.

The chain carries TRBV7-9 and TRBJ2-5, with D perhaps matching TRBD1 (6 bases). This CDR3 has 13 amino acids. Deletions cut 3 bases from V and 5 bases from J, with 10 bases between. Germline CDR1 and CDR2: SEHNR and FQNEAQ (reference sequence). For the CDR3, the DNA is TGTGCCAGCAGCTTCAGGCAGGGGGAGACCCAGTACTTC. Its translation is CASSFRQGETQYF.

This clone was observed a handful of times. The genes are TRBV13 and TRBJ1-2; D call uncertain. Germline CDR1 is PRHDT and CDR2 is FYEKMQ (reference sequence). V lost 2 bases and J lost 11, with 18 bases in between. The CDR3 loop spans 14 amino acids. The CDR3 spells CASSLLAREGLYTF. The CDR3 bases are TGTGCCAGCAGCTTATTAGCCCGAGAGGGCCTTTACACCTTC. Combining the CDR3 with reference TRBV13 and TRBJ1-2 gives the whole variable domain AAGVIQSPRHLIKEKRETATLKCYPIPRHDTVYWYQQGPGQDPQFLISFYEKMQSDKGSIPDRFSAQQFSDYHSELNMSSLELGDSALYFCASSLLAREGLYTFGSGTRLTVV.

The gene calls are TRBV27 and TRBJ2-1; 10 bases match TRBD2. CDR1 and CDR2 (germline): MNHEY, SMNVEV (reference sequence). V gave up 6 bases and J gave up 5 bases; unmatched junction bases: 10. The CDR3 length is 16 residues. The CDR3, as DNA: TGTGCCAGCAGACCCCTAGCGGGGGCGACTAACAATGAGCAGTTCTTC. It is translated as CASRPLAGATNNEQFF.

The rearrangement links TRBV19 to TRBJ1-1, with no clear D. This CDR3 comprises 13 residues. V gave up 6 bases and J gave up 1 base, with 9 bases separating them. Germline assignment: CDR1 LNHDA and CDR2 SQIVND (reference sequence). Here the CDR3 DNA reads TGTGCCAGTAGGCGTAGAGGGAACACTGAAGCTTTCTTT. Protein: CASRRRGNTEAFF. The complete variable domain, with remaining parts taken from reference TRBV19 and TRBJ1-1, reads DGGITQSPKYLFRKEGQNVTLSCEQNLNHDAMYWYRQDPGQGLRLIYYSQIVNDFQKGDIAEGYSVSREKKESFPLTVTSAQKNPTAFYLCASRRRGNTEAFFGQGTRLTVV.

This chain links TRBV7-9 with TRBJ1-3; D call uncertain. V was clipped by 1 base and J by 4 bases, with 5 bases between them. Germline V gene lookup returns CDR1 SEHNR and CDR2 FQNEAQ (reference sequence). The CDR3 loop spans 13 amino acids. The CDR3 nucleotides are TGTGCCAGCAGCTTAGGGGCGGGAAACACCATATATTTT. It specifies CASSLGAGNTIYF.

The chain is built from TRBV9 and TRBJ2-3, with 8 bases fitting TRBD1. V dropped 0 bases and J dropped 3; count of bases not matched to a gene: 6. The CDR3 totals 16 residues. Germline assignment: CDR1 SGDLS and CDR2 YYNGEE. CDR3 nucleotide sequence: TGTGCCAGCAGCGTAGCAGGGGGCCCGGGGACAGATACGCAGTATTTT. This translates into CASSVAGGPGTDTQYF.

This rearrangement joins TRBV30 to TRBJ1-1, with unresolved D. V shed 0 bases and J shed 3 bases, with 8 bases lying between them. The CDR3 has 13 amino acids. The germline V gene encodes CDR1 GTSNPN and CDR2 SVGIG (reference sequence). CDR3 sequence: CAWSVQTYTEAFF. CDR3 nucleotides: TGTGCCTGGAGTGTACAGACCTACACTGAAGCTTTCTTT.

The rearrangement joins TRBV4-1 to TRBJ2-2; 12 bases fit TRBD2. The J segment lost 9 bases and the V segment lost 0 bases, leaving 11 bases of the junction unmatched. This CDR3 is 18 amino acids long. Germline CDR1 MGHRA, CDR2 YSYEKL. CDR3 loop: CASSQDSSTSGRFRELFF. Written as DNA, the CDR3 is TGCGCCAGCAGCCAAGATAGTAGTACTAGCGGGAGGTTCCGGGAGCTGTTTTTT.

V and J are TRBV12-3 or TRBV12-4 and TRBJ1-4, with a weak D call TRBD1 (5 bases). Trimming took off 6 bases at V and 7 bases at J, with 12 bases between the two ends. The CDR3 has 13 amino acids. CDR3 in amino acids: CASRKGRGEKLFF. In nucleotides, the CDR3 is TGTGCCAGCAGGAAGGGAAGGGGTGAAAAACTGTTTTTT.

The CDR3 loop reads CASSRGQYTEAFF. DNA for the CDR3: TGTGCCAGCAGCCGAGGACAGTACACTGAAGCTTTCTTT. The chain employs TRBV6-5 and TRBJ1-1; D is perhaps TRBD1 (6 bases). V lost 6 bases and J 3 bases, leaving 11 bases between the germline ends. The germline V gene encodes CDR1 MNHEY and CDR2 SVGAGI. The CDR3 length is 13 residues.

The chain joins TRBV29-1 to TRBJ1-4, with 9 bases that match TRBD1. The length of the CDR3 is 12 residues. Germline CDR1 SQVTM, CDR2 ANQGSEA. CDR3 region: CGGGTGFEKLFF. The CDR3 coding sequence is TGCGGAGGGGGGACAGGGTTTGAAAAACTGTTTTTT. The entire variable domain, with the rest obtained from reference TRBV29-1 and TRBJ1-4, is as follows: SAVISQKPSRDICQRGTSLTIQCQVDSQVTMMFWYRQQPGQSLTLIATANQGSEATYESGFVIDKFPISRPNLTFSTLTVSNMSPEDSSIYLCGGGTGFEKLFFGSGTQLSVL.

The chain has TRBV7-2 and TRBJ2-1; D may be TRBD2 (5 bases). CDR3 length: 14 residues. The V gene's germline CDR1 is SGHTA and CDR2 FQGNSA. The V and J ends lost 5 bases and 7 bases respectively, with 15 bases between them. The CDR3 here is CASSPWTVRNEQFF. CDR3 nucleotide sequence: TGTGCCAGCAGCCCATGGACTGTTCGGAATGAGCAGTTCTTC.

The rearrangement joins TRBV7-2 to TRBJ2-3, with D possibly being TRBD2 (6 bases). The V end lost 3 bases, the J end lost 9 bases, and 13 bases lay between the germline ends. CDR1 and CDR2 from the germline V gene are SGHTA and FQGNSA. This CDR3 has 13 amino acids. CDR3 sequence reads: CASSFDLAGTQYF. The CDR3 nucleotides are TGTGCCAGCAGCTTTGACCTGGCGGGAACGCAGTATTTT.

The V and J genes are TRBV7-2 and TRBJ1-1, with D perhaps matching TRBD1 (5 bases). V dropped 5 bases and J dropped 0 bases, with 10 bases sitting between them. The germline V gene encodes CDR1 SGHTA and CDR2 FQGNSA. There are 14 residues in the CDR3. In nucleotides, the CDR3 is TGTGCCAGCAGCCCGGAGACAGTGAACACTGAAGCTTTCTTT. Residues: CASSPETVNTEAFF. The full variable domain, with the rest looked up from reference TRBV7-2 and TRBJ1-1, is GAGVSQSPSNKVTEKGKDVELRCDPISGHTALYWYRQSLGQGLEFLIYFQGNSAPDKSGLPSDRFSAERTGGSVSTLTIQRTQQEDSAVYLCASSPETVNTEAFFGQGTRLTVV.

This clone was detected once. The J gene is TRBJ1-3, the V gene TRBV19; a possible D gene is TRBD1 (5 bases). Germline-derived CDR1 and CDR2 are LNHDA and SQIVND (reference sequence). V was clipped by 7 bases and J by 4 bases, with 11 bases between them. This CDR3 has 13 residues. CDR3 residues: CASTNRMGNTIYF. The CDR3 bases are TGTGCCAGTACCAACAGGATGGGAAACACCATATATTTT. The full variable domain, with the rest looked up from reference TRBV19 and TRBJ1-3, is DGGITQSPKYLFRKEGQNVTLSCEQNLNHDAMYWYRQDPGQGLRLIYYSQIVNDFQKGDIAEGYSVSREKKESFPLTVTSAQKNPTAFYLCASTNRMGNTIYFGEGSWLTVV.

The V and J genes are TRBV28 and TRBJ1-4; 7 nucleotides align to TRBD1. Germline CDR1 reads MDHEN; CDR2 reads SYDVKM. Trimming cost V 7 bases and J 5 bases; bases outside gene matches: 1. The CDR3 contains 12 residues. The CDR3: CASMTGNEKLFF. The CDR3 DNA follows: TGTGCCAGCATGACAGGGAATGAAAAACTGTTTTTT.

The chain has TRBV19 and TRBJ2-5, with D maybe TRBD1 (6 bases). CDR3 length: 14 residues. V was shortened by 5 bases and J by 5 bases, with 15 bases between the two germline ends. Germline CDR1 LNHDA, CDR2 SQIVND (reference sequence). This CDR3 reads CASSGSGAWETQYF. CDR3 nucleotides: TGTGCCAGTAGTGGATCAGGGGCGTGGGAGACCCAGTACTTC.

This rearrangement joins TRBV5-8 to TRBJ1-4; D is undetermined. The V gene's germline CDR1 is SGHTS and CDR2 YDEGEE. V was cut by 0 bases and J by 1 base, with 7 bases left in between. The CDR3 is made up of 15 amino acids. The CDR3 DNA reads TGTGCCAGCAGCTTGGAGGCGGGAACTAATGAAAAACTGTTTTTT. It encodes CASSLEAGTNEKLFF.

The V and J genes are TRBV9 and TRBJ1-1; D possibly corresponds to TRBD1 (5 bases). The CDR3 covers 14 residues. The germline V gene has CDR1 SGDLS and CDR2 YYNGEE. Between the trimmed V and J ends, which lost 4 bases and 5 bases, there was a span of 15 bases. The CDR3 region is CASSPQRRGTEAFF. The CDR3 coding sequence is TGTGCCAGCAGCCCTCAGAGGCGGGGGACTGAAGCTTTCTTT.

The chain has TRBV9 and TRBJ2-6; the match to TRBD1 covers 7 bases. The germline CDR1 and CDR2 sequences are SGDLS and YYNGEE. This CDR3 region has 16 residues. V was clipped by 6 bases and J by 0 bases; unmatched bases: 6. CDR3 sequence: CASNPTGDSGANVLTF. The CDR3 DNA sequence: TGTGCCAGCAATCCTACAGGGGACTCTGGGGCCAACGTCCTGACTTTC.